The next 6 T cell receptor beta chains were all read from a single sample in a study of T cell changes during pregnancy in multiple sclerosis. The method was immunoSEQ multiplex PCR; TCRdb's version includes in-frame clones alone and lacks a portion of them. The sample carries fewer than 150,000 clones, roughly 97% recorded once. Here the sequenced sample was peripheral blood, taken after pregnancy. These receptors originate from a female donor with multiple sclerosis, enrolled in a pregnancy study.

The chain uses TRBV30 and TRBJ2-1; TRBD2 agrees at 7 bases. The length of the CDR3 is 16 residues. Germline CDR1 GTSNPN, CDR2 SVGIG (reference sequence). V was clipped by 0 bases and J by 3 bases; unmatched bases: 8. The CDR3 region has the DNA TGTGCCTGGAGTGTATGGGCTAGCGGAAGCTACAATGAGCAGTTCTTC. Translating it yields CAWSVWASGSYNEQFF.

The gene calls are TRBV5-1 and TRBJ2-4, with D perhaps TRBD2 (6 bases). CDR1 is SGHRS and CDR2 is YFSETQ in the germline V gene. This CDR3 comprises 14 residues. The V and J ends lost 0 bases and 6 bases respectively, with 10 bases between them. CDR3 in amino acids: CASSLGGVGNIQYF. The CDR3 nucleotides read TGCGCCAGCAGCTTGGGGGGGGTTGGAAACATTCAGTACTTC.

As regards this clone: Other DNA sequences in this specimen translate into the identical CDR3. V usage is TRBV5-1 and J usage is TRBJ1-2, with 9 positions matching TRBD1. The germline V gene encodes CDR1 SGHRS and CDR2 YFSETQ. V trimming: 0 bases; J trimming: 4 bases; junction bases outside the gene matches: 1. The CDR3 spans 14 residues. DNA for the CDR3: TGCGCCAGCAGCTTGGGACAGGGGGGCTATGGCTACACCTTC. Its protein is CASSLGQGGYGYTF.

The rearrangement uses TRBV11-2 and TRBJ2-7, with D possibly TRBD1 on 6 matching bases. Germline CDR1 is SGHAT and CDR2 is FQNNGV. The CDR3 extends over 12 amino acids. Trimming removed 5 bases from V and 6 bases from J, with 11 bases in between. CDR3 in DNA: TGTGCCAGCAGCCTTGGGACATTCGAGCAGTACTTC. Translating gives CASSLGTFEQYF.

The chain uses TRBV29-1 and TRBJ2-1; 9 nucleotides line up with TRBD2. Germline CDR1 SQVTM, CDR2 ANQGSEA. The V gene end was trimmed by 2 bases and the J gene end by 0 bases; junction bases not matched to a gene: 5. The CDR3 spans 16 residues. CDR3 in amino acids: CSVEKLAGSSYNEQFF. DNA for the CDR3: TGCAGCGTTGAAAAGCTAGCGGGGAGCTCCTACAATGAGCAGTTCTTC.

This clone was observed a single time. The chain joins TRBV18 to TRBJ2-4; 10 bases are shared with TRBD2. Germline loops: CDR1 KGHSH, CDR2 LQKENI. CDR3 size: 16 residues. V lost 2 bases to trimming and J lost 9 bases; unmatched junction nucleotides: 10. The CDR3 DNA reads TGTGCCAGCTCACCAAGCGGGAGGGACTTTATGGGCATTCAGTACTTC. Its protein product is CASSPSGRDFMGIQYF.